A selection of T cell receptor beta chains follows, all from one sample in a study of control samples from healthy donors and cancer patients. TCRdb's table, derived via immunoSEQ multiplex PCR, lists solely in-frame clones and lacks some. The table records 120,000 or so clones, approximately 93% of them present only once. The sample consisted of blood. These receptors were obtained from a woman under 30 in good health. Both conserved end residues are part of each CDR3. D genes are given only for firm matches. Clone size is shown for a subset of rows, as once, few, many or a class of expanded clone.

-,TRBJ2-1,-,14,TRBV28,CASSLKGIVLEQFF,TGTGCCAGCAGTTTAAAGGGGATAGTATTGGAGCAGTTCTTC
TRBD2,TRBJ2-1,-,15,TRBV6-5,CASKPPSGSRDEQFF,TGTGCCAGCAAGCCCCCTAGCGGGAGTAGGGATGAGCAGTTCTTC
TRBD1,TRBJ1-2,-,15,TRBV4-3,CASSQGDRSLYGYTF,TGCGCCAGCAGCCAAGGGGACAGATCCCTCTATGGCTACACCTTC
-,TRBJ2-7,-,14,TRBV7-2,CASSLADSSYEQYF,TGTGCCAGCAGCTTAGCGGACAGCTCCTACGAGCAGTACTTC
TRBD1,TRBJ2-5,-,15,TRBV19,CASRRGQGFQETQYF,TGTGCCAGTAGGAGGGGACAGGGGTTCCAAGAGACCCAGTACTTC
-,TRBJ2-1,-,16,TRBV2,CASSLLLPVNGNEQFF,TGTGCCAGCAGTCTTCTCCTCCCCGTGAACGGCAATGAGCAGTTCTTC
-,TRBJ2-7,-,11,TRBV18,CATTSAGEQYF,TGTGCCACCACATCTGCGGGCGAGCAGTACTTC
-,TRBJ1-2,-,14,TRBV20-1,CSASRGDKFFGYTF,TGCAGTGCTAGTCGAGGGGACAAGTTTTTCGGCTACACCTTC
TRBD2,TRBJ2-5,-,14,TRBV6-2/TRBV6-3,CASSRLAGGETQYF,TGTGCCAGCAGTCGACTAGCTGGTGGAGAGACCCAGTACTTC
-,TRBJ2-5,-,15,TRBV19,CASSKNRGIQETQYF,TGTGCCAGTAGTAAGAACAGAGGTATCCAAGAGACCCAGTACTTC
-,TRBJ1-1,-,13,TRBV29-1,CSTSVSTHTEAFF,TGCAGCACCAGTGTCAGTACCCACACTGAAGCTTTCTTT
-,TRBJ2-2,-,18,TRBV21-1,CASSKVRGIANLTGELFF,TGTGCCAGCAGCAAAGTACGGGGGATAGCGAACCTCACCGGGGAGCTGTTTTTT
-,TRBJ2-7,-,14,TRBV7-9,CASSPDGLPYEQYF,TGTGCCAGCAGCCCAGACGGTCTCCCCTACGAGCAGTACTTC
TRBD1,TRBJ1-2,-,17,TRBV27,CASSLSIDRGPFYGYTF,TGTGCCAGCAGTTTATCGATCGACAGGGGTCCCTTCTATGGCTACACCTTC
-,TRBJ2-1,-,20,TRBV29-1,CSVEEGRGPVHLSSYNEQFF,TGCAGCGTTGAGGAAGGACGGGGGCCCGTTCACTTAAGCTCCTACAATGAGCAGTTCTTC
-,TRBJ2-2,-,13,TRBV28,CASSGLNTGELFF,TGTGCCAGCAGTGGCCTTAACACCGGGGAGCTGTTTTTT
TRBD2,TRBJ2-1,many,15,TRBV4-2,CASSQDAGGPNEQFF,TGTGCCAGCAGCCAAGATGCGGGGGGGCCCAATGAGCAGTTCTTC
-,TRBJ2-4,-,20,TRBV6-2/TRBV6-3,CASSYEDRSPGPLAKNIQYF,TGTGCCAGCAGTTACGAAGACCGATCGCCCGGTCCTCTAGCCAAAAACATTCAGTACTTC
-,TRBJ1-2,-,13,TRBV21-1,CASLGQGLYGYTF,TGTGCCAGCCTCGGACAGGGGCTCTATGGCTACACCTTC
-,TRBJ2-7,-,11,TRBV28,CASRRGDEQYF,TGTGCCAGCAGGCGGGGCGACGAGCAGTACTTC
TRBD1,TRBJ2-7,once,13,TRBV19,CASSDRETYEQYF,TGTGCCAGTAGTGACAGGGAAACCTACGAGCAGTACTTC
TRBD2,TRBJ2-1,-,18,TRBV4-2,CASSQGEFGLAHYNEQFF,TGTGCCAGCAGCCAAGGGGAGTTCGGACTAGCCCATTACAATGAGCAGTTCTTC